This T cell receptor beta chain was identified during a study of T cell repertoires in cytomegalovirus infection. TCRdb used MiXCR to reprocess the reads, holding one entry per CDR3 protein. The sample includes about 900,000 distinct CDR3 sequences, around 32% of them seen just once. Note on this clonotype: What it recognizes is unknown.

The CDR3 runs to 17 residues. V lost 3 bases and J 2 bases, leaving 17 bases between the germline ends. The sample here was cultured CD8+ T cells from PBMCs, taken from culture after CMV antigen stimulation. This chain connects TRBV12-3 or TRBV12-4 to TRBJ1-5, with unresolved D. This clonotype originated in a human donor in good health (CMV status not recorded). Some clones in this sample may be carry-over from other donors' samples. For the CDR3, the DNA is TGTGCCAGCAGTTTTTGGACGGAGGCAGAGGGCAATCAGCCCCAGCATTTT. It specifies CASSFWTEAEGNQPQHF.